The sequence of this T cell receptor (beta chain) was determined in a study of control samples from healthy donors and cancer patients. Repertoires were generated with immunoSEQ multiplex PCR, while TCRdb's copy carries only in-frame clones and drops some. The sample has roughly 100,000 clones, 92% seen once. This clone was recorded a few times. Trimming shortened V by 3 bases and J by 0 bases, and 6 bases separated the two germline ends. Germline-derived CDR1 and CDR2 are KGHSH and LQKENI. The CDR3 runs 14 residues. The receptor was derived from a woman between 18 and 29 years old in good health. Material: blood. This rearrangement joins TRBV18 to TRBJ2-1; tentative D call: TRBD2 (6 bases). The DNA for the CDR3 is TGTGCCAGCTCACCTAGCGGCTCCTACAATGAGCAGTTCTTC. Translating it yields CASSPSGSYNEQFF. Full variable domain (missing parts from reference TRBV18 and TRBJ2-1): NAGVMQNPRHLVRRRGQEARLRCSPMKGHSHVYWYRQLPEEGLKFMVYLQKENIIDESGMPKERFSAEFPKEGPSILRIQQVVRGDSAAYFCASSPSGSYNEQFFGPGTRLTVL.